This TCR beta chain was identified in a study of beta chain features in type 1 diabetes. Reverse transcription of all isolated RNA meant that expressed TCRB transcripts were sequenced. Data came from immunoSEQ multiplex PCR; TCRdb stores just in-frame clones and leaves some out. The table shows about 290,000 clones, with approximately 8% occurring only once. A sort by CD45RO/CCR7/CD25/CD127/CD95/CD27 yielded CD4+ naive, central memory, regulatory and stem cell-like memory cells. This CDR3 contains 14 residues. Germline assignment: CDR1 SEHNR and CDR2 FQNEAQ (reference sequence). V lost 3 bases to trimming and J lost 6 bases; unmatched junction nucleotides: 5.

Sequencing input: central memory CD4+ T cells from blood. The rearrangement joins TRBV7-9 to TRBJ1-2, with 9 nucleotides matching TRBD1. This TCR was recovered from a woman aged 18-29 years in good health. In DNA, the CDR3 is TGTGCCAGCAGCTTCCCCGACAGGGGGAATGGCTACACCTTC. Amino acid sequence: CASSFPDRGNGYTF.